The 20 T cell receptor beta chains presented below share a single source sample, sequenced in a study of T cells in Graves' hyperthyroidism and ophthalmopathy. The TCR beta CDR3 regions underwent amplification using RNA transcripts as the source. Researchers ran a first-round RT-PCR on the TCR CDR3 using the HTBI primer set. Each CDR3 protein gets one entry after TCRdb re-called the multiplex PCR reads with MiXCR. The table has about 590,000 distinct CDR3 sequences, 15% to 19% seen once. Input material: blood. Every receptor here comes from a woman aged 30 to 39 with Graves' hyperthyroidism.

CDR3 nucleotides: TGCGCCAGCAGTCAGAGGGTAGACCCTATGACCTACAATGAGCAGTTCTTC. Residues: CASSQRVDPMTYNEQFF. The chain couples TRBV5-1 to TRBJ2-1; a weak D match, TRBD2 (5 bases). Germline CDR1 and CDR2: SGHRS and YFSETQ. This CDR3 contains 17 residues. The germline V and J ends were trimmed by 5 bases and 2 bases, with 20 bases remaining between them. The variable domain in full, completed from reference TRBV5-1 and TRBJ2-1, reads KAGVTQTPRYLIKTRGQQVTLSCSPISGHRSVSWYQQTPGQGLQFLFEYFSETQRNKGNFPGRFSGRQFSNSRSEMNVSTLELGDSALYLCASSQRVDPMTYNEQFFGPGTRLTVL.

With regard to this clonotype: A much larger clone lies one base from this, so it may be a read error. The chain recombines TRBV5-1 with TRBJ1-2, with 9 nucleotides matching TRBD1. The CDR3 loop spans 16 amino acids. CDR1 SGHRS and CDR2 YFSETQ come from the germline V gene. CDR3 protein: CVSSLQPGQGNYGYTF. The CDR3 DNA is TGCGTCAGCAGCTTGCAACCGGGACAGGGCAACTATGGCTACACCTTC.

This clonotype was picked up many times. The chain employs TRBV6-1 and TRBJ2-1; 11 positions match TRBD2. Germline lookup yields CDR1 MNHNS and CDR2 SASEGT. Trimming removed 7 bases from V and 6 bases from J; junction bases left unmatched: 5. This CDR3 has 14 amino acids. DNA for the CDR3: TGTGCCAGCACCCCCGGGACTAGCGGCAATGAGCAGTTCTTC. It translates to CASTPGTSGNEQFF.

Notes on this clonotype: This may come from a read error, since a much larger clone is one base off. The V and J genes are TRBV27 and TRBJ2-1, with unresolved D. CDR3 size: 14 residues. The germline V gene encodes CDR1 MNHEY and CDR2 SMNVEV (reference sequence). Between the trimmed V and J ends, which lost 3 bases and 3 bases, there was a span of 9 bases. The CDR3: CASSFPTFYNEQFF. CDR3 coding DNA: TGTGCCAGCAGTTTCCCCACCTTCTACAATGAGCAGTTCTTC.

Ten or more counts support this clonotype. The chain is built from TRBV28 and TRBJ2-1, with D tentatively TRBD2 (6 bases). The V end lost 7 bases, the J end lost 7 bases, and 14 bases lay between the germline ends. The germline gives CDR1 MDHEN, CDR2 SYDVKM. The CDR3 is 13 amino acids. The CDR3 nucleotides read TGTGCCAGCACTTCGGCGGGGCGGAATGAGCAGTTCTTC. It encodes CASTSAGRNEQFF.

This clonotype was seen many times. The chain carries TRBV20-1 and TRBJ2-3; TRBD2 agrees at 10 bases. The CDR3 is 16 residues long. Germline V gene lookup returns CDR1 DFQATT and CDR2 SNEGSKA (reference sequence). The ends lost 5 bases at V and 3 bases at J; junction bases unmatched: 11. The CDR3 loop reads CSAGPPSGRVTDTQYF. The CDR3 bases are TGCAGTGCTGGGCCTCCTAGCGGGAGAGTAACAGATACGCAGTATTTT.

This rearrangement joins TRBV4-1 to TRBJ1-2; TRBD1 aligns across 8 bases. CDR1 and CDR2 from the germline V gene are MGHRA and YSYEKL. The CDR3 loop spans 16 amino acids. With V trimmed by 5 bases and J by 2 bases, 10 bases remained unmatched. The CDR3, as DNA: TGCGCCAGCAGCGCACGGTGGGACAGGTTGAACTATGGCTACACCTTC. Protein sequence: CASSARWDRLNYGYTF.

This chain links TRBV6-2 or TRBV6-3 with TRBJ2-1; maybe TRBD1 (5 bases). Germline V CDR1 and CDR2: MNHEY, SVGEGT. This CDR3 is 14 amino acids long. Trimming removed 2 bases at V and 7 bases at J, with 12 bases between. Here the CDR3 DNA reads TGTGCCAGCAGTTACCAGGGTGGGTTTAATGAGCAGTTCTTC. This encodes CASSYQGGFNEQFF.

The chain combines TRBV27 with TRBJ2-5, with TRBD1 as a possible D gene (6 bases). This CDR3 comprises 16 residues. The ends were cut back, 3 bases at V and 7 bases at J, with 21 bases in the middle. Germline V gives CDR1 MNHEY, CDR2 SMNVEV (reference sequence). The CDR3 loop is CASSLQGAGVGGTQYF. CDR3 nucleotide sequence: TGTGCCAGCAGTTTGCAAGGGGCAGGGGTCGGAGGGACCCAGTACTTC.

This clonotype was seen repeatedly, ten times or more. In nucleotides, the CDR3 is TGTGCCAGCAGGCCTGGCCTGGGGGGATATGGCTACACCTTC. It specifies CASRPGLGGYGYTF. The chain carries TRBV12-3 or TRBV12-4 and TRBJ1-2, with D maybe TRBD1 (5 bases). This CDR3 has 14 residues. V dropped 6 bases and J dropped 5 bases, with 16 bases sitting between them.

This clonotype was counted a few times. V gene TRBV7-3 combines with J gene TRBJ2-2; the D gene is possibly TRBD2 (5 bases). The CDR3 is 14 residues long. Germline lookup yields CDR1 SGHTA and CDR2 FQGTGA. V gave up 5 bases and J gave up 5 bases, with 12 bases separating them. DNA of the CDR3: TGTGCCAGCAGCCCCAACCCGGGAACCGGGGAGCTGTTTTTT. This sequence encodes CASSPNPGTGELFF.

This clonotype was found a few times. The chain couples TRBV10-3 to TRBJ2-1; no definite D call. Trimming pared 6 bases from V and 5 bases from J, leaving 8 bases between. This CDR3 has 12 residues. Germline assignment: CDR1 ENHRY and CDR2 SYGVKD. CDR3 sequence (DNA): TGTGCCATCAGATACAGAGACAATGAGCAGTTCTTC. Translation gives CAIRYRDNEQFF.

The chain combines TRBV6-2 or TRBV6-3 with TRBJ1-1, with D uncertain. With 6 bases removed from V and 11 bases from J, the gap between germline ends came to 19 bases. The V gene's germline CDR1 is MNHEY and CDR2 SVGEGT. The CDR3 is 13 residues long. CDR3 nucleotides: TGTGCCAGCAGGCTCGTGAGTGGGTTTAGCGCTTTCTTT. As protein: CASRLVSGFSAFF.

Of note for this clonotype: A much larger clone is a single base away; this may be a read error. The V gene is TRBV6-6, the J gene TRBJ1-5; tentatively, D is TRBD1 (6 bases). This CDR3 spans 15 amino acids. Looked up from germline, CDR1 is MNHNY and CDR2 is SVGAGI (reference sequence). Trimming cost V 0 bases and J 3 bases, with 9 bases left between them. The CDR3 region is CASSYSGTFNQPQHF. The CDR3 nucleotides read TGTGCCAGCAGTTACTCGGGGACATTCAATCAGCCCCAGCATTTT.

The table lists this clonotype with many counts. The chain is built from TRBV29-1 and TRBJ1-1, with a tentative D call TRBD1 (5 bases). This CDR3 region has 11 residues. Between the trimmed V and J ends, which lost 4 bases and 5 bases, there was a span of 8 bases. From germline, CDR1 is SQVTM and CDR2 ANQGSEA. The CDR3 here is CSVGGGTEAFF. The DNA of the CDR3 is TGCAGCGTTGGGGGGGGAACTGAAGCTTTCTTT.

The chain combines TRBV18 with TRBJ2-2; D not resolved. The germline V and J ends were trimmed by 0 bases and 2 bases, with 10 bases remaining between them. This CDR3 has 16 amino acids. Germline lookup yields CDR1 KGHSH and CDR2 LQKENI. The CDR3 nucleotides are TGTGCCAGCTCACCACCGAGATCGCCTAACACCGGGGAGCTGTTTTTT. Amino acids: CASSPPRSPNTGELFF.

This clonotype was seen a handful of times. The rearrangement links TRBV4-3 to TRBJ2-7; TRBD2 agrees at 9 bases. There are 14 residues in the CDR3. Germline CDR1 and CDR2: LGHNA and YSLEER. With V trimmed by 2 bases and J by 7 bases, 6 bases remained unmatched. The CDR3 loop is CASSQSHLAGEQYF. Here the CDR3 DNA reads TGCGCCAGCAGCCAAAGCCACCTAGCGGGGGAGCAGTACTTC.

This clonotype was observed many times. The chain combines TRBV15 with TRBJ2-5, with 15 bases that match TRBD2. J lost 4 bases, V lost 1 base, and 4 bases had no gene match. Germline V gives CDR1 LNHNV, CDR2 YYDKDF (reference sequence). CDR3 length: 17 residues. Here the CDR3 DNA reads TGTGCCACCAGCAGAGGAGGACTAGCGGGAGGGCGAGAGACCCAGTACTTC. Translating it yields CATSRGGLAGGRETQYF.

This clonotype was counted many times. The chain carries TRBV7-9 and TRBJ2-5, with D unclear. Trimming removed 2 bases at V and 3 bases at J, with 7 bases between. From germline, CDR1 is SEHNR and CDR2 FQNEAQ (reference sequence). CDR3 size: 13 residues. CDR3 amino acids: CASSLLLEETQYF. The CDR3 DNA is TGTGCCAGCAGCTTACTCCTAGAAGAGACCCAGTACTTC.

Many counts were recorded for this clonotype. The chain couples TRBV30 to TRBJ1-2, with 9 nucleotides matching TRBD1. Germline trimming cut 5 bases from V and 8 bases from J; bases unmatched to any gene: 9. Germline V CDR1 and CDR2: GTSNPN, SVGIG (reference sequence). The CDR3 runs 13 residues. Here the CDR3 reads CAWHPGTGNGYTF. The DNA for the CDR3 is TGTGCCTGGCATCCCGGGACAGGGAACGGCTACACCTTC.